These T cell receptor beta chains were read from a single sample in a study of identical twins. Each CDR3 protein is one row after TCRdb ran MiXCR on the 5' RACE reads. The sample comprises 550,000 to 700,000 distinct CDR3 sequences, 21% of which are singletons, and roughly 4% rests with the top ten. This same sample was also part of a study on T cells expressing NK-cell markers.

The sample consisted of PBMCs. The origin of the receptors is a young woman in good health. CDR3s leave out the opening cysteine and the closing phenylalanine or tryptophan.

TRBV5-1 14 ASSLAGRTFTDTQY
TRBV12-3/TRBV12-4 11 ASSLRGRETQY
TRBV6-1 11 ASSPGSFGGAF
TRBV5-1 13 ASSFQGQGAYEQY
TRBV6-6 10 ASSYSNREQY
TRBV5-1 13 ASSPGTISKNIQY
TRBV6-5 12 ASSYRGPVREQY
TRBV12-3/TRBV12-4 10 ASTYGTDTQY
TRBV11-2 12 ASSLDIGFTEAF
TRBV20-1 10 SAPLMNTEAF
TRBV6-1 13 ASTRASSRSSPLH
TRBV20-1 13 SAIVVGQSNQPQH
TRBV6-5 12 ASSYSDGESEQY
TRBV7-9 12 ASSLSTGGETQY
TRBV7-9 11 ASSLADYGEQY
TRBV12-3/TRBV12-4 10 ASSLRYGEQF
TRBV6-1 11 ASRRHQNTEAF
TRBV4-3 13 ASSQGAAGGDEQY
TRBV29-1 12 SVGQYPYTDTQY
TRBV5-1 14 ASTPKEATSTYEQF
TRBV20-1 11 SASSRGRDTIY
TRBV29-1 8 WPRQETQY
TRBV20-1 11 SASWSGAYEQY
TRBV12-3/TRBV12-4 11 ASSFAGKAEAF
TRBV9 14 ASSAGGGDVTDTQY
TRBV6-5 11 ASSFGRGDTQY
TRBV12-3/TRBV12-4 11 ASSDDSPYEQY
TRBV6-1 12 ASTPPGTNQPQH
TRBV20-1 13 SARDRLTAGNEQF
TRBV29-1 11 SVVLARQETQY
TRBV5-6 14 ASSLGAGGGTDTQY
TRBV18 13 ASSPKTNSGGGYT
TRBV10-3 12 AIKPAGGWETQY
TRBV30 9 AAGEDNEQF
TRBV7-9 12 ASSLGQGSNTQY
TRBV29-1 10 SVERVGGELF